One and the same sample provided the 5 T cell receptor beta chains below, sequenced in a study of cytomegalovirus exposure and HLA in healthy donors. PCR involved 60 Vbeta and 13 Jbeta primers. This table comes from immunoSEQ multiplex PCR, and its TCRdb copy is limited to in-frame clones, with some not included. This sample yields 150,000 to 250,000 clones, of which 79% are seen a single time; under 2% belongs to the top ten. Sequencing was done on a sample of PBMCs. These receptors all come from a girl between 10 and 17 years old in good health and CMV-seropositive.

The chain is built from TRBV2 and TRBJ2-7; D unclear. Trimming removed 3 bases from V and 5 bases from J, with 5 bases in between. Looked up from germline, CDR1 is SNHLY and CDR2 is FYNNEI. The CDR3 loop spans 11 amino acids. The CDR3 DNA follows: TGTGCCAGCAGTGATCCGGACGAGCAGTACTTC. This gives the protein CASSDPDEQYF.

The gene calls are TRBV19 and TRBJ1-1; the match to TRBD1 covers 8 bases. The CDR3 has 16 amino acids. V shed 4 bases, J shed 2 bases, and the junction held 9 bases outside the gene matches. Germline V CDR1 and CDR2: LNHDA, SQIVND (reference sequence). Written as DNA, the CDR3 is TGTGCCAGTAGTACTCGAACCGGGACAGGTAACACTGAAGCTTTCTTT. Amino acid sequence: CASSTRTGTGNTEAFF.

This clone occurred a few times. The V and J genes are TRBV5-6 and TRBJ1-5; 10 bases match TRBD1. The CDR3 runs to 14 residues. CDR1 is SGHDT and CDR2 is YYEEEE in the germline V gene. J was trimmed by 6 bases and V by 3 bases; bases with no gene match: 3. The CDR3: CASSSGQGVQPQHF. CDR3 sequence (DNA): TGTGCCAGCAGCTCCGGACAGGGGGTTCAGCCCCAGCATTTT.

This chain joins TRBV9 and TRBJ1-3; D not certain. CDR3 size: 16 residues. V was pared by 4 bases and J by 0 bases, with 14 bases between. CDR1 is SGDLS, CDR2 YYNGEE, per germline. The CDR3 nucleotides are TGTGCCAGCAGCCCCGGGGAGCATCTCTCTGGAAACACCATATATTTT. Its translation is CASSPGEHLSGNTIYF. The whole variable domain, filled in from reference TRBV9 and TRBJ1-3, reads DSGVTQTPKHLITATGQRVTLRCSPRSGDLSVYWYQQSLDQGLQFLIQYYNGEERAKGNILERFSAQQFPDLHSELNLSSLELGDSALYFCASSPGEHLSGNTIYFGEGSWLTVV.

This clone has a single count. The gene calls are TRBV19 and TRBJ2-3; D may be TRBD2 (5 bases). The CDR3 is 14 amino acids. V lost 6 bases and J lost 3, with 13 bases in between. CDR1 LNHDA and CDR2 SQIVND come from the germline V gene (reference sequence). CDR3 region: CASRPARGTDTQYF. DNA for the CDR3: TGTGCCAGTAGGCCCGCGAGAGGGACAGATACGCAGTATTTT.